This TCR beta chain derives from a study of cytomegalovirus exposure and HLA in healthy donors. Study-wide results and limits: Cytomegalovirus association was listed for approximately 160 TCR beta chains.

Generated by immunoSEQ multiplex PCR, the TCRdb table keeps only in-frame clones and is missing some. The table records about 280,000 clones, roughly 90% of them present only once. CDR3 length: 15 amino acids. V lost 2 bases and J 7 bases, leaving 14 bases between the germline ends. Germline CDR1 SGHTA, CDR2 FQGNSA. To note about this clone: The antigen remains undetermined.

V and J are TRBV7-2 and TRBJ1-4; possibly TRBD1 for D (5 bases). This TCR was sampled from a woman aged 18-29 years in good health and CMV-seronegative. The sequenced sample was PBMCs. The CDR3 DNA reads TGTGCCAGCAGCTTAAGAAAGGGGTTGTTTGAAAAACTGTTTTTT. This encodes CASSLRKGLFEKLFF.